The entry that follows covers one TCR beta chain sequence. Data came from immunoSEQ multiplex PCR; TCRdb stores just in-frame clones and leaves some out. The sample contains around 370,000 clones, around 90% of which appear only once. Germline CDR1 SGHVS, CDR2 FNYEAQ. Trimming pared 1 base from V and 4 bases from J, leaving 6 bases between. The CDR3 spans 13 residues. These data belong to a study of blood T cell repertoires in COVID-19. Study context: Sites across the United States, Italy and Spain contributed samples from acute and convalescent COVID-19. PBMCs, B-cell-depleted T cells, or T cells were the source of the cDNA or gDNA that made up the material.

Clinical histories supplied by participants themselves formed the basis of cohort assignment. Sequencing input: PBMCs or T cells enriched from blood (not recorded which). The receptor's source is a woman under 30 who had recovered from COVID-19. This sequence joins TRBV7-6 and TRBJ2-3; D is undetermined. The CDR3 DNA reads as TGTGCCAGCAGCTTAGAATTATCAGATACGCAGTATTTT. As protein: CASSLELSDTQYF. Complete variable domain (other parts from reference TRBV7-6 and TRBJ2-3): GAGVSQSPRYKVTKRGQDVALRCDPISGHVSLYWYRQALGQGPEFLTYFNYEAQQDKSGLPNDRFSAERPEGSISTLTIQRTEQRDSAMYRCASSLELSDTQYFGPGTRLTVL.